The source of this T cell receptor beta chain is a study of blood T cells in healthy people across ages. As to this clonotype: Antigen specificity is unknown.

The authors ran a second PCR of roughly 6 to 12 cycles using a sample-barcoded 5' primer and a J-beta primer mix. TCRdb passed the 5' RACE reads through MiXCR, listing each CDR3 protein once. The data contain approximately 800,000 distinct CDR3 sequences, roughly 50% of them singletons. General study findings and limits: TCR beta diversity tracked closely with naive T cell percentage. Per million T cells, the diversity of TCR beta decreased roughly linearly as age advanced.

Germline CDR1 is SGHRS and CDR2 is YFSETQ. The CDR3 runs to 17 residues. The V segment lost 4 bases and the J segment 0 bases; nucleotides outside the gene matches: 5. This TCR was recovered from a man of 80 years or more in good health. The chain combines TRBV5-1 with TRBJ2-7; 15 bases agree with TRBD2. Material: blood. This chain's CDR3 is CASSTGTSGGSSYEQYF. The CDR3 bases are TGCGCCAGCAGCACCGGGACTAGCGGGGGGAGCTCCTACGAGCAGTACTTC.